This note documents a single TCR beta chain sequence. Its antigen is unknown. With 60 Vbeta and 13 Jbeta primers, the PCR was carried out. TCRdb's copy holds only in-frame clones and misses some; the assay was immunoSEQ multiplex PCR. The sample consists of 60,000 to 85,000 clones, 80% to 90% of them appearing once. This sample is drawn from a study of cytomegalovirus exposure and HLA in healthy donors. Background on the study: Early released data comprised around 79 million unique TCRs from HLA-typed donors. The Caucasian-associated ancestry cluster held around 76% of over 350 genotyped donors.

Per germline, CDR1 PRHDT and CDR2 FYEKMQ (reference sequence). The CDR3 has 15 residues. Losses at the gene ends were 5 bases for V and 3 bases for J; bases not matched to a gene: 5. Whole-study results and caveats: In a later analysis, CMV-associated beta chains were mostly HLA-associated, it appeared.

This chain uses TRBV13 with TRBJ2-1, with 9 bases identical to TRBD2. The TCR comes from a man between 65 and 79 years old in good health and CMV-seropositive. Sequenced sample: PBMCs. The CDR3 DNA reads as TGTGCCAGCAGCCTGACTAGCGGATTCTACAATGAGCAGTTCTTC. Protein sequence: CASSLTSGFYNEQFF.